These 25 T cell receptor beta chains came from one sample sequenced in a study of naive and memory T cell subsets. Two oligonucleotides, mixed equimolar, formed the beta constant-region primer covering TRBC1 and TRBC2. Ligated cDNA was amplified by four rounds of PCR with nested alpha and beta constant-region primers and SP2. TCRdb fed the UMI-ligation and nested PCR reads into MiXCR, producing one record per CDR3 protein. Among 100,000 to 150,000 distinct CDR3 sequences listed, roughly 36% were seen once. Sequences were obtained from central memory CD4+ T cells from blood. These receptors were obtained from a human donor in good health.

There are a few counts of this clonotype. The chain uses TRBV28 and TRBJ2-7; 9 bases are shared with TRBD2. V was clipped by 5 bases and J by 5 bases; unmatched bases: 7. The CDR3 spans 14 residues. Germline CDR1 reads MDHEN; CDR2 reads SYDVKM. The CDR3 spells CASSPAGGAHEQYF. CDR3 in DNA: TGTGCCAGCAGTCCAGCGGGAGGAGCACACGAGCAGTACTTC. The full variable domain, its missing parts supplied by reference TRBV28 and TRBJ2-7, is DVKVTQSSRYLVKRTGEKVFLECVQDMDHENMFWYRQDPGLGLRLIYFSYDVKMKEKGDIPEGYSVSREKKERFSLILESASTNQTSMYLCASSPAGGAHEQYFGPGTRLTVT.

The chain combines TRBV14 with TRBJ1-1; D unclear. Trimming cost V 7 bases and J 8 bases, with 11 bases left between them. Germline assignment: CDR1 SGHDN and CDR2 FVKESK. This CDR3 contains 11 residues. The CDR3 here is CASNHPHEAFF. In DNA, the CDR3 is TGTGCCAGCAACCACCCCCACGAAGCTTTCTTT.

V gene TRBV20-1 combines with J gene TRBJ1-5, with D possibly being TRBD1 (5 bases). Germline V gives CDR1 DFQATT, CDR2 SNEGSKA (reference sequence). V dropped 3 bases and J dropped 6 bases, with 12 bases sitting between them. This CDR3 contains 13 residues. The chain's CDR3 is CSASYQGGQPQHF. The CDR3 nucleotides are TGCAGTGCTAGTTACCAGGGTGGTCAGCCCCAGCATTTT.

V and J are TRBV10-3 and TRBJ2-3; 11 bases map to TRBD2. Germline V gives CDR1 ENHRY, CDR2 SYGVKD. Unmatched junction bases numbered 3, after V lost 4 bases and J lost 0 bases. This CDR3 comprises 16 residues. CDR3 nucleotides: TGTGCCATCAGTGCCCCTAGCGGGAGGAGCACAGATACGCAGTATTTT. Encoded protein: CAISAPSGRSTDTQYF.

The V call is TRBV6-6, the J call TRBJ2-1, with 8 bases matching TRBD1. V was clipped by 6 bases and J by 6 bases; unmatched bases: 10. Germline assignment: CDR1 MNHNY and CDR2 SVGAGI (reference sequence). The CDR3 sequence is 15 residues long. The CDR3, as DNA: TGTGCCAGCAGCTATACAGGGGGAGTTTCCAATGAGCAGTTCTTC. Amino acid sequence: CASSYTGGVSNEQFF.

The chain links TRBV9 to TRBJ2-2, with 7 bases fitting TRBD2. Germline loops: CDR1 SGDLS, CDR2 YYNGEE. The junction had 6 bases not matched to a gene; V was cut back by 4 bases and J by 6 bases. The CDR3 covers 14 residues. The CDR3 nucleotides read TGTGCCAGCAGCTCCGATGGGAGGGCCGGGGAGCTGTTTTTT. It yields the protein CASSSDGRAGELFF.

The V and J genes are TRBV6-2 or TRBV6-3 and TRBJ2-1; D is unclear. The germline gives CDR1 MNHEY, CDR2 SVGEGT. There are 12 residues in the CDR3. Trimming cost V 7 bases and J 0 bases, with 4 bases left between them. CDR3 in DNA: TGTGCCAGCACGGACTCCTACAATGAGCAGTTCTTC. The encoded protein is CASTDSYNEQFF.

This clonotype was detected only once. The chain recombines TRBV2 with TRBJ2-1; 8 bases agree with TRBD2. CDR3 size: 15 residues. V lost 1 base, J lost 9 bases, and 8 bases stayed unmatched. The V gene's germline CDR1 is SNHLY and CDR2 FYNNEI. CDR3 loop: CASSEVERELGEQFF. CDR3 sequence (DNA): TGTGCCAGCAGTGAAGTCGAGCGGGAGTTGGGTGAGCAGTTCTTC.

The chain couples TRBV4-2 to TRBJ2-7, with TRBD1 identical over 7 bases. The CDR3 consists of 14 residues. Losses at the gene ends were 0 bases for V and 6 bases for J; bases not matched to a gene: 5. Germline CDR1 and CDR2: LGHNA and YNFKEQ. The CDR3 DNA reads TGTGCCAGCAGCCAAGACAGACAGGGAACCGAGCAGTACTTC. It is translated as CASSQDRQGTEQYF.

CDR3 sequence: CSGALAGTDTQYF. The CDR3 DNA is TGCAGTGGCGCTCTAGCGGGCACAGATACGCAGTATTTT. The chain combines TRBV20-1 with TRBJ2-3, with TRBD2 matching over 7 bases. This CDR3 contains 13 residues. Trimming removed 7 bases from V and 1 base from J; junction bases left unmatched: 5. Germline V gene lookup returns CDR1 DFQATT and CDR2 SNEGSKA (reference sequence).

The chain recombines TRBV14 with TRBJ1-2, with a weak D call TRBD1 (6 bases). The germline CDR1 and CDR2 sequences are SGHDN and FVKESK. V was trimmed by 5 bases and J by 8 bases, leaving 15 bases between them. The CDR3 has 13 amino acids. The CDR3 protein is CASSVYRVGGYTF. The CDR3, as DNA: TGTGCCAGCAGCGTTTACAGGGTTGGAGGCTACACCTTC.

The chain carries TRBV20-1 and TRBJ2-3, with 8 nucleotides matching TRBD1. CDR3 length equals 17 residues. Looked up from germline, CDR1 is DFQATT and CDR2 is SNEGSKA (reference sequence). V lost 6 bases to trimming and J lost 2 bases; unmatched junction nucleotides: 16. The CDR3 sequence: CSAPGWAGGYSTDTQYF. For the CDR3, the DNA is TGCAGTGCCCCCGGCTGGGCAGGGGGCTACTCCACAGATACGCAGTATTTT.

The chain couples TRBV28 to TRBJ2-2; D unclear. The V and J ends lost 5 bases and 2 bases respectively, with 12 bases between them. CDR1 MDHEN and CDR2 SYDVKM come from the germline V gene. The CDR3 is 15 residues long. The CDR3 region is CASSPLRPNTGELFF. For the CDR3, the DNA is TGTGCCAGCAGTCCACTAAGGCCAAACACCGGGGAGCTGTTTTTT.

This chain joins TRBV29-1 and TRBJ2-2; D is perhaps TRBD1 or TRBD2 (6 bases each). CDR3 length equals 14 residues. The germline V gene encodes CDR1 SQVTM and CDR2 ANQGSEA. The germline V and J ends were trimmed by 7 bases and 4 bases, with 16 bases remaining between them. The CDR3 nucleotides read TGCAGCGCTGGACAGCTCGGGGGCACCGGGGAGCTGTTTTTT. This sequence encodes CSAGQLGGTGELFF.

In this sample, this clonotype turned up a few times. CDR3 coding DNA: TGTGCCACCACTCGCCAGGGGATTTACAATGAGCAGTTCTTC. Translated, it gives CATTRQGIYNEQFF. The chain carries TRBV11-2 and TRBJ2-1, with D possibly being TRBD1 (6 bases). The V end was cut by 10 bases, the J end by 4 bases, with 17 bases between. Germline V gene lookup returns CDR1 SGHAT and CDR2 FQNNGV. The CDR3 loop spans 14 amino acids.

This sequence joins TRBV3-1 and TRBJ1-3; D is undetermined. Germline V CDR1 and CDR2: LGHDT, YNNKEL (reference sequence). V shed 1 base and J shed 4 bases, with 5 bases lying between them. This CDR3 has 13 residues. The CDR3 sequence is CASSQVGGNTIYF. In DNA, the CDR3 is TGTGCCAGCAGCCAAGTAGGGGGAAACACCATATATTTT.

The chain links TRBV6-1 to TRBJ2-7; 8 nucleotides match TRBD1. Germline CDR1 reads MNHNS; CDR2 reads SASEGT. The CDR3 consists of 15 residues. V shed 5 bases and J 1 base; nucleotides not matched to a gene: 7. The DNA of the CDR3 is TGTGCCAGCAGTCTCGACAGGGGCACTTCCTACGAGCAGTACTTC. Protein sequence: CASSLDRGTSYEQYF.

V usage is TRBV6-2 or TRBV6-3 and J usage is TRBJ2-7; 11 bases align to TRBD1. V lost 6 bases and J lost 6; bases outside the gene matches: 4. This CDR3 is built from 13 residues. Germline V gene data show CDR1 as MNHEY and CDR2 as SVGEGT. The CDR3 nucleotides read TGTGCCAGCAGAGGGACAGGGGGAATCGAGCAGTACTTC. Protein: CASRGTGGIEQYF.

This chain links TRBV20-1 with TRBJ2-7; 9 bases line up with TRBD2. CDR3 length: 13 amino acids. V lost 7 bases, J lost 3 bases, and 7 bases stayed unmatched. Germline loops: CDR1 DFQATT, CDR2 SNEGSKA (reference sequence). The CDR3 DNA reads TGCAGTGTTGGGGGACTAGCTTTCTACGAGCAGTACTTC. Encoded protein: CSVGGLAFYEQYF.

This clonotype is labeled as medium-sized. The chain employs TRBV6-6 and TRBJ2-7; the D is unclear. The CDR3 runs to 12 residues. Germline lookup yields CDR1 MNHNY and CDR2 SVGAGI (reference sequence). Trimming cost V 3 bases and J 5 bases, with 8 bases left between them. The CDR3 bases are TGTGCCAGCAGTTATGGAAGGAACGAGCAGTACTTC. Translating gives CASSYGRNEQYF.

This clonotype was picked up many times. The chain has TRBV10-3 and TRBJ2-2; D uncertain. Germline assignment: CDR1 ENHRY and CDR2 SYGVKD. V was pared by 0 bases and J by 6 bases, with 8 bases between. The CDR3 has 14 residues. CDR3 sequence (DNA): TGTGCCATCAGTGAGTCGTTCGAGGCCGGGGAGCTGTTTTTT. Translating gives CAISESFEAGELFF.

This clonotype was observed a handful of times. This chain uses TRBV20-1 with TRBJ2-1, with a tentative D call TRBD2 (5 bases). The V and J ends lost 3 bases and 7 bases respectively, with 19 bases between them. The CDR3 loop spans 15 amino acids. Germline-derived CDR1 and CDR2 are DFQATT and SNEGSKA (reference sequence). The CDR3 loop reads CSARNPSGRGNEQFF. CDR3 sequence (DNA): TGCAGTGCTAGGAATCCCAGCGGAAGAGGGAATGAGCAGTTCTTC.

This CDR3 is CSARGGRTEAFF. The DNA for the CDR3 is TGCAGTGCTAGAGGGGGCCGGACTGAAGCTTTCTTT. The chain couples TRBV20-1 to TRBJ1-1; D is perhaps TRBD1 (5 bases). V lost 1 base, J lost 5 bases, and 8 bases lay in between. Germline loops: CDR1 DFQATT, CDR2 SNEGSKA (reference sequence). CDR3 size: 12 residues.

At least ten counts were recorded for this clonotype. The rearrangement uses TRBV6-5 and TRBJ2-4; TRBD1 aligns across 7 bases. Germline trimming cut 10 bases from V and 5 bases from J; bases unmatched to any gene: 5. The CDR3 sequence is 12 residues long. CDR1 MNHEY and CDR2 SVGAGI come from the germline V gene. The CDR3 DNA sequence: TGTGCCACCGAGGGACAGCAAAACATTCAGTACTTC. It specifies CATEGQQNIQYF.

The V and J genes are TRBV28 and TRBJ1-1; D gene ambiguous. CDR1 and CDR2 (germline): MDHEN, SYDVKM. The V gene lost 2 bases and the J gene lost 1 base, with 11 bases spanning the gap. This CDR3 has 15 amino acids. The CDR3 reads CASSLDQRRNTEAFF. The CDR3 DNA reads TGTGCCAGCAGTTTAGACCAGAGAAGGAACACTGAAGCTTTCTTT.